The 2 T cell receptor beta chains listed next were all sequenced from one sample in a study of T cells in Graves' hyperthyroidism and ophthalmopathy. Amplification targeted TCR beta CDR3 regions from RNA transcripts. A first-round RT-PCR of the TCR CDR3 used the HTBI primer set. One entry per CDR3 protein, called by TCRdb with MiXCR from the multiplex PCR reads. The sample lists around 350,000 distinct CDR3 sequences, about 18% occurring once. The source material was blood. Receptors were obtained from a woman younger than 45 with Graves' hyperthyroidism that later progressed to Graves' ophthalmopathy.

In its sample, this clonotype was seen many times. J is TRBJ2-5 and V is TRBV2; maybe TRBD2 (6 bases). Germline CDR1 reads SNHLY; CDR2 reads FYNNEI. Trimming removed 7 bases from V and 5 bases from J, with 14 bases in between. CDR3 length equals 13 residues. DNA of the CDR3: TGTGCCAGCAAGTCGGGAGCCGAGGAGACCCAGTACTTC. This translates into CASKSGAEETQYF.

This clonotype was observed at least ten times. J is TRBJ2-5 and V is TRBV3-1; the D is unclear. This CDR3 region has 13 residues. Germline V gene data show CDR1 as LGHDT and CDR2 as YNNKEL (reference sequence). The V gene lost 8 bases and the J gene lost 1 base, with 11 bases spanning the gap. The DNA for the CDR3 is TGTGCCAGCGTTCAAAAGGGCCAAGAGACCCAGTACTTC. Amino acid sequence: CASVQKGQETQYF.